The 5 T cell receptor beta chains in this list originate from one sample, sequenced in a study of T-cell reconstitution after alpha-beta-depleted transplantation in children (dated by TCRdb to the mid-2010s). Receptors were amplified or captured by PCR. Sequenced using an Illumina HiSeq 2500. Molecular barcoding was employed in the preparation of TCR libraries, with unique molecular identifiers being used to normalize TCRbeta repertoire quantification. TCRdb ran its own pipeline on the public reads, namely fastp trimming at Q25 and MiXCR clone calling, and kept in-frame beta chains. Rows are unified per CDR3 protein, each entry keeping the most common DNA and genes. Across this sample there are around 370,000 distinct CDR3 sequences, with 10% seen only once. The biggest ten clones account for about 2.3% of the sample. The sample consisted of PBMCs from the stem cell graft donor, taken from the stem cell graft. These receptors originate from a human donor who donated a stem cell graft to a child with acute lymphoblastic leukemia.

This clonotype was detected a few times. The rearrangement joins TRBV11-2 to TRBJ2-2, with D perhaps TRBD1 (6 bases). The CDR3 has 13 residues. CDR1 is SGHAT and CDR2 is FQNNGV in the germline V gene. Trimming removed 2 bases from V and 7 bases from J, with 8 bases in between. As DNA, the CDR3 is TGTGCCAGCAGCTTACAGGGGTTCGGGGAGCTGTTTTTT. Translating it yields CASSLQGFGELFF.

With respect to this clonotype: This may be a read error: a much more frequent sequence differs by one nucleotide. This chain connects TRBV20-1 to TRBJ2-5; possibly TRBD1 or TRBD2 for D (5 bases each). Germline CDR1 reads DFQATT; CDR2 reads SNEGSKA (reference sequence). Trimming left V 5 bases short and J 1 base short, with 11 bases between. The CDR3 is made up of 13 amino acids. The CDR3 region is CSARDGTQETQYF. The CDR3 DNA reads TGCAGTGCTCGGGACGGGACCCAAGAGACCCAGTACTTC.

Many counts were recorded for this clonotype. The chain carries TRBV5-1 and TRBJ2-3, with a weak D call TRBD2 (5 bases). Germline CDR1 SGHRS, CDR2 YFSETQ. V lost 1 base and J lost 0, with 9 bases in between. This CDR3 region has 15 residues. In DNA form, the CDR3 reads TGCGCCAGCAGCTTGAGTACGGGAAGCACAGATACGCAGTATTTT. Residues: CASSLSTGSTDTQYF.

This chain joins TRBV5-1 and TRBJ2-2, with D tentatively TRBD2 (6 bases). This CDR3 is built from 19 residues. Germline assignment: CDR1 SGHRS and CDR2 YFSETQ. The V end was cut by 3 bases, the J end by 0 bases, with 21 bases between. CDR3 region: CASSWPLGAGNANTGELFF. The CDR3 region has the DNA TGCGCCAGCAGCTGGCCCCTCGGGGCGGGGAACGCGAACACCGGGGAGCTGTTTTTT.

This clonotype was counted only a few times. J is TRBJ2-1 and V is TRBV9, with D perhaps matching TRBD2 (5 bases). Germline V gene lookup returns CDR1 SGDLS and CDR2 YYNGEE. V lost 0 bases and J lost 3, with 7 bases in between. The CDR3 consists of 14 residues. CDR3 region: CASSVAGDYNEQFF. CDR3 sequence (DNA): TGTGCCAGCAGCGTAGCCGGGGACTACAATGAGCAGTTCTTC.